This is a list of T cell receptor beta chains from one sample in a study of beta chain features in type 1 diabetes. Libraries were prepared by immunoSEQ multiplex PCR; TCRdb keeps only in-frame clonotypes and omits some of them. This sample has roughly 240,000 clones, with over 12% found just once. The sample taken for sequencing was naive CD4+ T cells from blood. The receptors were sampled from a woman aged 40 to 50 in good health. Each CDR3 is given with its conserved first and last residue. Fields, in order: clone size, J gene, V gene, D gene, CDR3 protein, CDR3 DNA. D genes are given only for firm matches. Clone size is given for some rows only: seen once, a few or many times, or a class if the clone is expanded.

>few|TRBJ1-4|TRBV4-1|NA
CASSQEYPQVANEKLFF
TGCGCCAGCAGCCAAGAATATCCGCAGGTCGCTAATGAAAAACTGTTTTTT
>NA|TRBJ1-4|TRBV5-1|TRBD1
CASSTGDVGEKLFF
TGCGCCAGCAGTACAGGGGACGTGGGTGAAAAACTGTTTTTT
>NA|TRBJ2-7|TRBV29-1|TRBD1
CSVPGQGVHEQYF
TGCAGCGTTCCGGGACAGGGGGTCCACGAGCAGTACTTC
>NA|TRBJ2-7|TRBV5-1|NA
CASSLDRAGYEQYF
TGCGCCAGCAGCTTGGACAGGGCCGGCTACGAGCAGTACTTC
>NA|TRBJ2-4|TRBV6-1|NA
CASGESLAKNIQYF
TGTGCCAGCGGAGAGAGTTTAGCCAAAAACATTCAGTACTTC
>many|TRBJ1-4|TRBV14|NA
CASSQSEKLFF
TGTGCCAGCAGCCAATCGGAAAAACTGTTTTTT
>few|TRBJ2-1|TRBV25-1|TRBD2
CASSEPRLGLAGNEQFF
TGTGCCAGCAGTGAACCACGATTGGGACTAGCGGGGAATGAGCAGTTCTTC
>NA|TRBJ2-7|TRBV6-5|TRBD1
CASSRDETGFYEQYF
TGTGCCAGCAGCCGTGATGAGACAGGGTTCTACGAGCAGTACTTC
>few|TRBJ2-3|TRBV9|TRBD2
CASSVEGLAGGRSDTQYF
TGTGCCAGCAGCGTAGAGGGGCTAGCGGGGGGGCGATCAGATACGCAGTATTTT
>once|TRBJ1-6|TRBV5-4|TRBD1
CASSLGRTGLGSPLHF
TGTGCCAGCAGCTTGGGGCGGACAGGCTTGGGTTCACCCCTCCACTTT
>NA|TRBJ1-3|TRBV29-1|TRBD1
CSVKGARFDTIYF
TGCAGCGTCAAGGGGGCTCGGTTTGACACCATATATTTT
>few|TRBJ2-1|TRBV7-2|TRBD2
CASSPTGTSGGNEQFF
TGTGCCAGCAGCCCAACCGGGACTAGCGGGGGAAATGAGCAGTTCTTC
>NA|TRBJ2-5|TRBV2|TRBD1
CASSTGGGETQYF
TGTGCCAGTTCGACAGGGGGCGGAGAGACCCAGTACTTC
>NA|TRBJ2-3|TRBV4-1|NA
CASSLSLASTDTQYF
TGCGCCAGCAGCCTAAGCCTAGCGAGCACAGATACGCAGTATTTT
>NA|TRBJ2-5|TRBV5-1|NA
CASSPHTGLSETQYF
TGCGCCAGCAGCCCGCACACAGGGCTCTCAGAGACCCAGTACTTC
>NA|TRBJ2-4|TRBV2|NA
CASSEERNIQYF
TGTGCCAGCAGTGAGGAGCGAAACATTCAGTACTTC
>few|TRBJ2-5|TRBV25-1|NA
CATRRASQETQYF
TGTGCCACCAGGAGAGCGAGTCAAGAGACCCAGTACTTC
>few|TRBJ2-3|TRBV6-1|NA
CASKERGTDTQYF
TGTGCCAGCAAGGAGAGGGGCACAGATACGCAGTATTTT
>NA|TRBJ1-2|TRBV29-1|NA
CSVFKRNYGYTF
TGCAGCGTTTTTAAGCGAAACTATGGCTACACCTTC
>few|TRBJ1-1|TRBV19|NA
CASSMGTVGGSTFF
TGTGCCAGTAGTATGGGGACTGTCGGTGGGAGTACTTTCTTT
>NA|TRBJ2-5|TRBV4-1|TRBD1
CASSPLAGGVETQYF
TGCGCCAGCAGCCCCTTGGCAGGGGGCGTAGAGACCCAGTACTTC
>few|TRBJ2-1|TRBV18|TRBD2
CASSPSGVYNEQFF
TGTGCCAGCTCACCGAGCGGGGTCTACAATGAGCAGTTCTTC
>few|TRBJ1-1|TRBV19|NA
CASSIAGQVNTEAFF
TGTGCCAGTAGTATAGCTGGGCAGGTGAACACTGAAGCTTTCTTT
>NA|TRBJ1-5|TRBV28|NA
CASSSPAGMNNQPQHF
TGTGCCAGCAGTTCCCCGGCAGGGATGAACAATCAGCCCCAGCATTTT
>NA|TRBJ1-4|TRBV25-1|NA
CASIDSFTNEKLFF
TGTGCCAGCATCGACAGTTTTACTAATGAAAAACTGTTTTTT
>few|TRBJ2-7|TRBV4-3|NA
CASSQELVSSYEQYF
TGCGCCAGCAGCCAAGAATTGGTCAGCTCCTACGAGCAGTACTTC
>NA|TRBJ2-7|TRBV15|NA
CATSPPEGQGLSSYEQYF
TGTGCCACCAGCCCCCCCGAGGGACAAGGGCTAAGCTCCTACGAGCAGTACTTC
>few|TRBJ2-5|TRBV7-9|NA
CASSLQAQYF
TGTGCCAGCAGCTTGCAGGCCCAGTACTTC
>NA|TRBJ2-1|TRBV21-1|NA
CASSKPPSYNEQFF
TGTGCCAGCAGCAAACCTCCCTCCTACAATGAGCAGTTCTTC
>few|TRBJ1-2|TRBV7-2|NA
CASSPWGGANYGYTF
TGTGCCAGCAGCCCCTGGGGGGGAGCTAACTATGGCTACACCTTC
>NA|TRBJ2-3|TRBV4-3|TRBD2
CASSQDGGTSGRDTQYF
TGCGCCAGCAGCCAAGATGGGGGCACTAGCGGACGGGATACGCAGTATTTT
>NA|TRBJ1-5|TRBV10-3|NA
CAISGGQNQPQHF
TGTGCCATCAGTGGCGGCCAGAATCAGCCCCAGCATTTT
>NA|TRBJ2-7|TRBV5-6|TRBD1
CASSFGRGQGAYWNEQYF
TGTGCCAGCAGCTTTGGACGGGGACAGGGGGCATATTGGAACGAGCAGTACTTC
>few|TRBJ1-5|TRBV7-2|TRBD1
CASSLDRGNQPQHF
TGTGCCAGCAGCCTTGACAGGGGCAATCAGCCCCAGCATTTT
>NA|TRBJ2-5|TRBV7-8|NA
CASSPREGWGETQYF
TGTGCCAGCAGCCCCCGAGAGGGCTGGGGAGAGACCCAGTACTTC
>NA|TRBJ1-5|TRBV15|TRBD1
CATSRGGQGDSNQPQHF
TGTGCCACCAGCAGGGGAGGACAGGGGGATAGCAATCAGCCCCAGCATTTT
>NA|TRBJ1-4|TRBV5-6|TRBD1
CASTDRGGKLFF
TGTGCCAGCACCGACAGGGGAGGAAAACTGTTTTTT
>NA|TRBJ2-3|TRBV29-1|TRBD1
CSVVGTGIADTQYF
TGCAGCGTTGTTGGGACAGGGATCGCAGATACGCAGTATTTT
>few|TRBJ2-1|TRBV7-9|NA
CASSLGQNNEQFF
TGTGCCAGCAGCTTAGGACAAAACAATGAGCAGTTCTTC
>few|TRBJ2-3|TRBV5-1|NA
CASSLGGPPDTQYF
TGCGCCAGCAGCTTGGGGGGCCCCCCAGATACGCAGTATTTT
>NA|TRBJ2-2|TRBV6-5|TRBD2
CASSFTGGTGELFF
TGTGCCAGCAGTTTTACGGGGGGAACCGGGGAGCTGTTTTTT
>NA|TRBJ2-3|TRBV2|TRBD2
CASSEQRGLLTDTQYF
TGTGCCAGCAGTGAACAGCGGGGACTGCTCACAGATACGCAGTATTTT